This is a list of T cell receptor beta chains from one sample in a study of T cell responses to AZD1222 COVID-19 vaccine. Clones were sequenced by immunoSEQ multiplex PCR, and TCRdb holds only the in-frame ones, with some missing. Of approximately 180,000 clones in the sample, around 90% were seen once. The sample in question was peripheral blood, obtained on day 0 of AZD1222 vaccination. These receptor sequences come from an adult in good health. CDR3s include the opening cysteine and the closing phenylalanine or tryptophan. Fields, in order: clone size, V gene, D gene, J gene, CDR3 protein, CDR3 DNA. The D gene is left open where the match is weak. Not every row has a clone size; where given, it reads once, few, many or a size class.

>NA|TRBV2|TRBD1|TRBJ1-2
CASKDRVEGYTF
TGTGCCAGCAAAGACAGGGTGGAGGGCTACACCTTC
>NA|TRBV29-1|NA|TRBJ2-5
CSVSAGETQYF
TGCAGCGTGAGTGCCGGGGAGACCCAGTACTTC
>NA|TRBV27|TRBD2|TRBJ2-3
CASSFGGGASDTQYF
TGTGCCAGCAGTTTCGGCGGGGGGGCCTCAGATACGCAGTATTTT
>NA|TRBV7-8|NA|TRBJ1-1
CASSLGTWTEAFF
TGTGCCAGCAGCTTGGGGACATGGACTGAAGCTTTCTTT
>NA|TRBV19|TRBD1|TRBJ1-5
CASLTPGQGAGQPQHF
TGTGCCAGTCTTACCCCGGGACAGGGGGCGGGACAGCCCCAGCATTTT
>NA|TRBV18|TRBD1|TRBJ1-5
CASSPKTGEGQPQHF
TGTGCCAGCTCACCAAAAACAGGGGAGGGTCAGCCCCAGCATTTT
>NA|TRBV4-3|NA|TRBJ2-1
CASSQDHGQGWGKGWNEQFF
TGCGCCAGCAGCCAAGATCACGGGCAGGGATGGGGTAAGGGGTGGAATGAGCAGTTCTTC
>NA|TRBV4-1|NA|TRBJ2-7
CASSQAVAVKADEQYF
TGCGCCAGCAGCCAAGCCGTGGCCGTAAAGGCGGACGAGCAGTACTTC
>NA|TRBV24-1|NA|TRBJ1-1
CARRELNTEAFF
TGTGCCAGAAGGGAGTTAAACACTGAAGCTTTCTTT
>NA|TRBV9|TRBD2|TRBJ2-1
CASSMWEGQGNEQFF
TGTGCCAGCAGCATGTGGGAGGGCCAGGGCAATGAGCAGTTCTTC
>NA|TRBV3-1/TRBV3-2|NA|TRBJ2-5
CASSQAWKNGETQYF
TGTGCCAGCAGCCAAGCCTGGAAAAATGGAGAGACCCAGTACTTC
>NA|TRBV7-2|NA|TRBJ1-3
CASSSSGVDTIYF
TGTGCCAGCAGCTCCTCCGGAGTAGACACCATATATTTT
>NA|TRBV2|NA|TRBJ1-2
CASSEAIRGGGYGYTF
TGTGCCAGCAGTGAAGCAATCCGGGGCGGGGGCTATGGCTACACCTTC
>NA|TRBV10-3|NA|TRBJ2-7
CAISESGWEQYF
TGTGCCATCAGTGAGTCCGGGTGGGAGCAGTACTTC
>NA|TRBV11-2|NA|TRBJ2-5
CASSLVETQYF
TGTGCCAGCAGCTTAGTGGAGACCCAGTACTTC
>NA|TRBV7-2|TRBD2|TRBJ2-1
CASSLLAGAVYEQFF
TGTGCCAGCAGCTTGCTAGCGGGAGCGGTCTATGAGCAGTTCTTC
>few|TRBV9|NA|TRBJ1-6
CASSVTVNSPLHF
TGTGCCAGCAGCGTAACGGTTAATTCACCCCTCCACTTT
>once|TRBV28|NA|TRBJ1-5
CASTPGQHNQPQHF
TGTGCCAGCACCCCGGGACAACACAATCAGCCCCAGCATTTT
>few|TRBV11-2|TRBD1|TRBJ1-4
CASSLDPRTGGGKLFF
TGTGCCAGCAGCTTAGATCCCCGGACAGGGGGCGGAAAACTGTTTTTT
>NA|TRBV12-3/TRBV12-4|NA|TRBJ1-2
CASSVDGNYGYTF
TGTGCCAGCAGCGTCGACGGAAACTATGGCTACACCTTC
>NA|TRBV24-1|NA|TRBJ2-6
CATSDFSASGANVLTF
TGTGCCACCAGTGATTTTAGCGCTTCTGGGGCCAACGTCCTGACTTTC
>once|TRBV11-2|TRBD1|TRBJ2-7
CASSLTGTYEQYF
TGTGCCAGCAGCTTGACAGGGACCTACGAGCAGTACTTC
>NA|TRBV7-2|TRBD2|TRBJ2-7
CASSPRGGRFEEQYF
TGTGCCAGCAGCCCAAGGGGCGGGAGGTTTGAAGAGCAGTACTTC
>NA|TRBV27|NA|TRBJ2-3
CASSFSNRPQDTQYF
TGTGCCAGCAGTTTTTCCAACCGCCCACAGGATACGCAGTATTTT
>NA|TRBV2|NA|TRBJ1-1
CASSPEGVGTEAFF
TGTGCCAGCAGTCCAGAAGGGGTCGGCACTGAAGCTTTCTTT
>NA|TRBV5-1|TRBD2|TRBJ2-7
CASSLAGLAGYEQYF
TGCGCCAGCAGCTTGGCCGGTCTAGCGGGTTACGAGCAGTACTTC
>NA|TRBV5-1|TRBD2|TRBJ2-7
CASSSGVSGRGTYEQYF
TGCGCCAGCAGCTCGGGGGTTAGCGGGAGGGGGACCTACGAGCAGTACTTC
>NA|TRBV5-1|NA|TRBJ2-1
CASSSGRRNEQFF
TGCGCCAGCAGCTCGGGGCGTAGGAATGAGCAGTTCTTC
>NA|TRBV11-1|NA|TRBJ1-6
CASSLLGVSYNSPLHF
TGTGCCAGCAGCTTACTAGGGGTCAGCTATAATTCACCCCTCCACTTT
>NA|TRBV10-1|NA|TRBJ2-1
CASSESTTSNEQFF
TGCGCCAGCAGTGAGTCGACTACTTCCAATGAGCAGTTCTTC
>NA|TRBV29-1|NA|TRBJ2-1
CSVLAVEQFF
TGCAGCGTTTTAGCGGTTGAGCAGTTCTTC
>NA|TRBV6-1|NA|TRBJ1-3
CASSEQGGGRTIYF
TGTGCCAGCAGTGAACAGGGCGGGGGGCGTACCATATATTTT
>few|TRBV6-5|TRBD1|TRBJ1-1
CASSYRGGTGKAFF
TGTGCCAGCAGTTACCGGGGGGGGACAGGGAAAGCTTTCTTT
>NA|TRBV5-1|NA|TRBJ1-1
CASSRPADTEAFF
TGCGCCAGCAGCCGACCGGCTGACACTGAAGCTTTCTTT
>NA|TRBV7-8|NA|TRBJ2-3
CASSLPLDTQYF
TGTGCCAGCAGCCTTCCGCTTGATACGCAGTATTTT
>NA|TRBV6-2/TRBV6-3|TRBD1|TRBJ1-2
CASSRGTANYGYTF
TGTGCCAGCAGCCGCGGGACAGCCAACTATGGCTACACCTTC
>NA|TRBV10-1|TRBD1|TRBJ2-7
CASSRDSYEQYF
TGCGCCAGCTCCCGGGACAGCTACGAGCAGTACTTC
>NA|TRBV5-5|NA|TRBJ1-5
CASSRDNFSNQPQHF
TGTGCCAGCAGCCGAGACAATTTTAGCAATCAGCCCCAGCATTTT
>once|TRBV18|TRBD2|TRBJ2-2
CASSPSSGGSGELFF
TGTGCCAGCTCACCTTCTAGCGGGGGTTCCGGGGAGCTGTTTTTT
>NA|TRBV9|TRBD1|TRBJ1-4
CASSGQGLNEKLFF
TGTGCCAGCAGCGGACAGGGCCTTAATGAAAAACTGTTTTTT
>NA|TRBV6-6|TRBD2|TRBJ2-1
CASGTSGSYNEQFF
TGTGCCAGCGGTACTAGCGGGAGCTACAATGAGCAGTTCTTC
>NA|TRBV7-3|NA|TRBJ2-2
CASSLAAAANTGELFF
TGTGCCAGCAGCTTAGCGGCAGCGGCCAACACCGGGGAGCTGTTTTTT
>NA|TRBV5-1|NA|TRBJ1-4
CASSLDGVAEKLFF
TGCGCCAGCAGCTTGGACGGGGTGGCTGAAAAACTGTTTTTT
>NA|TRBV5-6|NA|TRBJ1-2
CASSLGWGGYTF
TGTGCCAGCAGCTTGGGGTGGGGTGGCTACACCTTC
>NA|TRBV28|NA|TRBJ2-3
CASSFSEDTQYF
TGTGCCAGCAGTTTTTCGGAAGATACGCAGTATTTT
>NA|TRBV9|TRBD1|TRBJ1-5
CASSRTGGLNQPQHF
TGTGCCAGCAGCCGCACAGGGGGCCTCAATCAGCCCCAGCATTTT
>NA|TRBV19|TRBD1|TRBJ1-1
CASSITGANTEAFF
TGTGCCAGTAGTATCACAGGGGCGAACACTGAAGCTTTCTTT
>NA|TRBV11-2|NA|TRBJ1-2
CASSLSQRNYGYTF
TGTGCCAGCAGCTTGAGTCAGAGGAACTATGGCTACACCTTC
>NA|TRBV5-1|NA|TRBJ2-3
CASTGSTDTQYF
TGCGCCAGCACAGGGAGCACAGATACGCAGTATTTT